The clone carrying this TCR beta chain came up many times. The antigen remains undetermined. This record belongs to a study of CD8+CD57+ T cells in acquired aplastic anemia. General observations from the study: Significance was not reached for CD8+ Simpson's diversity between patients and controls.

Profiling of TCR beta VDJ combinations and CDR3 sequences used genomic DNA as template. TCRdb re-called the reads with MiXCR, one entry per CDR3 protein. This repertoire shows approximately 190,000 distinct CDR3 sequences, roughly half found once; its top ten account for over 7.5%. Patients chosen for sequencing had CD8+CD57+ cells that had expanded, as shown by flow cytometry. Germline-derived CDR1 and CDR2 are SGHTA and FQGNSA. Trimming pared 8 bases from V and 6 bases from J, leaving 4 bases between. The length of the CDR3 is 9 residues. The sequenced sample was sorted CD4+, CD8+, or CD8+CD57+ T cells (not recorded which) from PBMCs. The chain has TRBV7-2 and TRBJ1-1; D call uncertain. This receptor was taken from a human donor with aplastic anemia. CDR3 in DNA: TGTGCCAGCGGGGCTGAAGCTTTCTTT. The encoded protein is CASGAEAFF.